The 22 T cell receptor beta chains listed next were all sequenced from one sample in a study of blood T cell repertoires in COVID-19. Sequencing was performed with immunoSEQ multiplex PCR; in TCRdb, only in-frame clones are kept and a portion is missing. Here the sample spans roughly 280,000 clones, approximately 86% being singletons. Sequenced sample: peripheral blood. Every receptor here comes from a man between 25 and 39 years old with active or convalescent COVID-19.

This clone was found once. As DNA, the CDR3 is TGCGCCAGCAGCCGGGACAGTACCACCGGGGAGCTGTTTTTT. This sequence encodes CASSRDSTTGELFF. The genes are TRBV10-1 and TRBJ2-2; TRBD1 agrees at 7 bases. Germline CDR1 is WNHNN and CDR2 is SYGVQD (reference sequence). V shed 6 bases, J shed 4 bases, and the junction held 5 bases outside the gene matches. The CDR3 is made up of 14 amino acids.

This chain connects TRBV3-1 (or the pseudogene TRBV3-2) to TRBJ1-1, with D maybe TRBD1 (5 bases). The CDR3 runs to 14 residues. V was clipped by 3 bases and J by 5 bases, with 13 bases between them. Germline V gene sequence: CDR1 LGHDT, CDR2 YNNKEL (reference sequence). The DNA for the CDR3 is TGTGCCAGCAGCCATTGTAAAGGGGTAACTGAAGCTTTCTTT. This translates into CASSHCKGVTEAFF.

The chain joins TRBV20-1 to TRBJ1-1; D is perhaps TRBD1 (6 bases). Trimming shortened V by 3 bases and J by 3 bases, and 17 bases separated the two germline ends. The CDR3 spans 15 residues. Germline V CDR1 and CDR2: DFQATT, SNEGSKA (reference sequence). CDR3 loop: CSASQPKGVYTEAFF. The CDR3 bases are TGCAGTGCTAGTCAACCTAAGGGGGTTTACACTGAAGCTTTCTTT.

The rearrangement links TRBV7-9 to TRBJ1-5; D not resolved. The V and J ends lost 1 base and 11 bases respectively, with 12 bases between them. Germline V gives CDR1 SEHNR, CDR2 FQNEAQ (reference sequence). This CDR3 contains 13 residues. The CDR3 protein is CASSLESELAQHF. CDR3 coding DNA: TGTGCCAGCAGCTTAGAGAGTGAATTGGCCCAGCATTTT.

The CDR3 bases are TGTGCCAGTAGTCCATGGGATAGGGGCACTGAAGCTTTCTTT. As protein: CASSPWDRGTEAFF. The rearrangement joins TRBV19 to TRBJ1-1, with a possible D match to TRBD1 (5 bases). Trimming left V 5 bases short and J 4 bases short, with 14 bases between. Germline-derived CDR1 and CDR2 are LNHDA and SQIVND (reference sequence). The CDR3 runs 14 residues.

This clone was recorded once. J is TRBJ1-5 and V is TRBV7-9, with a weak D call TRBD1 (5 bases). The germline V and J ends were trimmed by 5 bases and 0 bases, with 26 bases remaining between them. The CDR3 totals 20 residues. Germline CDR1 and CDR2: SEHNR and FQNEAQ (reference sequence). CDR3 region: CASSTSPTGPYELSNQPQHF. CDR3 nucleotides: TGTGCCAGCAGCACCTCACCCACAGGACCCTACGAACTTAGCAATCAGCCCCAGCATTTT.

The chain links TRBV13 to TRBJ2-2, with a possible D match to TRBD2 (5 bases). V dropped 2 bases and J dropped 2 bases, with 12 bases sitting between them. The CDR3 length is 16 residues. The germline gives CDR1 PRHDT, CDR2 FYEKMQ (reference sequence). This CDR3 reads CASSLRGYLNTGELFF. In DNA, the CDR3 is TGTGCCAGCAGCTTACGGGGATACCTAAACACCGGGGAGCTGTTTTTT.

This chain connects TRBV11-2 to TRBJ2-1; 10 bases map to TRBD2. Germline CDR1 is SGHAT and CDR2 is FQNNGV. The V and J ends lost 1 base and 7 bases, in that order; junction bases with no gene match: 10. The CDR3 is 17 residues long. The CDR3 sequence: CASSLGAGGYSRNEQFF. DNA for the CDR3: TGTGCCAGCAGCTTAGGAGCGGGGGGGTATTCTCGGAATGAGCAGTTCTTC.

The chain combines TRBV7-9 with TRBJ2-5; 7 nucleotides agree with TRBD2. From germline, CDR1 is SEHNR and CDR2 FQNEAQ (reference sequence). This CDR3 region has 10 residues. V lost 11 bases to trimming and J lost 8 bases; unmatched junction nucleotides: 5. The CDR3 here is CASAGDTQYF. The CDR3, as DNA: TGTGCCTCGGCGGGGGATACCCAGTACTTC.

V usage is TRBV21-1 and J usage is TRBJ1-2; TRBD1 reflects the table's D call only, with no check against the DNA. TRBV21-1 is classified as a pseudogene. The CDR3 loop spans 19 amino acids. The CDR3 sequence: CASSKSNFRGKAPNYGYTF. For the CDR3, the DNA is TGTGCCAGCAGCAAATCTAATTTCAGGGGAAAGGCCCCTAACTATGGCTACACCTTC.

V usage is TRBV5-1 and J usage is TRBJ2-7; 8 nucleotides match TRBD2. Germline V gene lookup returns CDR1 SGHRS and CDR2 YFSETQ. The V and J ends lost 1 base and 2 bases, in that order; junction bases with no gene match: 5. This CDR3 has 15 amino acids. CDR3 DNA: TGCGCCAGCAGCTTGAACGGCGGGGGGACCTACGAGCAGTACTTC. This codes for CASSLNGGGTYEQYF.

The chain has TRBV19 and TRBJ2-1; the match to TRBD2 covers 7 bases. Trimming removed 3 bases from V and 3 bases from J; junction bases left unmatched: 11. The CDR3 has 17 amino acids. Germline V gene sequence: CDR1 LNHDA, CDR2 SQIVND (reference sequence). The CDR3 sequence: CASSIGVLADFYNEQFF. The CDR3 DNA sequence: TGTGCCAGTAGTATTGGTGTTCTAGCGGACTTCTACAATGAGCAGTTCTTC.

V gene TRBV11-3 combines with J gene TRBJ1-1, with 9 bases lining up with TRBD1. The CDR3 extends over 15 amino acids. Unmatched junction bases numbered 7, after V lost 5 bases and J lost 3 bases. Looked up from germline, CDR1 is SGHNT and CDR2 is YENEEA. The CDR3 is CASSPDGTGYTEAFF. As DNA, the CDR3 is TGTGCCAGCAGCCCCGACGGGACAGGGTACACTGAAGCTTTCTTT.

Turning to this clone: An end of the junction differs from the germline gene, which may be a read error. The chain couples TRBV3-1 (or the pseudogene TRBV3-2) to TRBJ2-1; 10 nucleotides agree with TRBD2. Germline CDR1 reads LGHDT; CDR2 reads YNNKEL (reference sequence). The CDR3 is 15 residues long. This chain's CDR3 is CASSQAGGRLDEQFF. CDR3 nucleotides: TGTGCCAGCAGTCAAGCGGGGGGGCGGTTGGATGAGCAGTTCTTC.

V gene TRBV6-2 or TRBV6-3 combines with J gene TRBJ1-5; 8 bases are a match to TRBD1. The CDR3 totals 14 residues. CDR1 is MNHEY and CDR2 is SVGEGT in the germline V gene. V lost 5 bases and J lost 7; bases outside the gene matches: 7. Here the CDR3 DNA reads TGTGCCAGCAGTAATTCAGGGGGCCGCCAGCCCCAGCATTTT. Amino acid sequence: CASSNSGGRQPQHF.

This chain joins TRBV7-9 and TRBJ2-6, with no clear D. Trimming removed 5 bases at V and 1 base at J, with 6 bases between. The CDR3 contains 14 residues. Germline-derived CDR1 and CDR2 are SEHNR and FQNEAQ (reference sequence). CDR3 coding DNA: TGTGCCAGCAGCCCATTGTCTGGGGCCAACGTCCTGACTTTC. This encodes CASSPLSGANVLTF.

V usage is TRBV30 and J usage is TRBJ2-1; the D gene is possibly TRBD1 (7 bases). V lost 2 bases to trimming and J lost 8 bases, with 13 bases between them. Germline-derived CDR1 and CDR2 are GTSNPN and SVGIG (reference sequence). This CDR3 contains 13 residues. The CDR3 is CAWSQIRGDEQFF. The CDR3 DNA sequence: TGTGCCTGGAGTCAGATCAGGGGGGATGAGCAGTTCTTC. The variable domain in full, completed from reference TRBV30 and TRBJ2-1, reads SQTIHQWPATLVQPVGSPLSLECTVEGTSNPNLYWYRQAAGRGLQLLFYSVGIGQISSEVPQNLSASRPQDRQFILSSKKLLLSDSGFYLCAWSQIRGDEQFFGPGTRLTVL.

The CDR3 coding sequence is TGTGCCAGCAGCTCCCCCGGGACAGGGGGCTACGAGCAGTACTTC. Protein: CASSSPGTGGYEQYF. This chain uses TRBV11-2 with TRBJ2-7, with TRBD1 matching over 11 bases. The CDR3 has 15 residues. J was trimmed by 3 bases and V by 4 bases; bases with no gene match: 5. The V gene's germline CDR1 is SGHAT and CDR2 FQNNGV.

The chain links TRBV6-5 to TRBJ1-5, with 8 bases matching TRBD1. The CDR3 contains 15 residues. After removal of 6 bases from V and 4 bases from J, the junction contained 8 bases not matched to a gene. Germline V gene data show CDR1 as MNHEY and CDR2 as SVGAGI. CDR3 amino acids: CASSPGTGPNQPQHF. DNA of the CDR3: TGTGCCAGCAGCCCCGGGACAGGACCGAATCAGCCCCAGCATTTT.

The chain carries TRBV13 and TRBJ1-3; D possibly corresponds to TRBD1 (6 bases). Trimming left V 2 bases short and J 4 bases short, with 12 bases between. The germline V gene has CDR1 PRHDT and CDR2 FYEKMQ (reference sequence). This CDR3 has 15 amino acids. CDR3 sequence (DNA): TGTGCCAGCAGCTTAACAGGGACGCGGGGAAACACCATATATTTT. Translated: CASSLTGTRGNTIYF.

The chain carries TRBV15 and TRBJ1-2; D not resolved. This CDR3 is built from 15 residues. V was pared by 1 base and J by 5 bases, with 14 bases between. Germline V gene data show CDR1 as LNHNV and CDR2 as YYDKDF (reference sequence). The CDR3 DNA reads as TGTGCCACCAGCAGAGGGACGGGGTTCTCTTATGGCTACACCTTC. Protein product: CATSRGTGFSYGYTF.

The rearrangement joins TRBV27 to TRBJ1-2, with a possible D match to TRBD1 (6 bases). This CDR3 region has 16 residues. Per the germline V gene, CDR1 is MNHEY and CDR2 is SMNVEV (reference sequence). Trimming shortened V by 0 bases and J by 4 bases, and 15 bases separated the two germline ends. The CDR3 sequence: CASSLSTSGGGYGYTF. Here the CDR3 DNA reads TGTGCCAGCAGTTTATCGACTTCGGGGGGCGGCTATGGCTACACCTTC.